This is a list of T cell receptor beta chains from one sample in a study of blood T cell repertoires in COVID-19. Generated by immunoSEQ multiplex PCR, the TCRdb table keeps only in-frame clones and is missing some. The sample has around 340,000 clones, around 85% seen once. The sample taken for sequencing was PBMCs or T cells enriched from blood (not recorded which). The receptors derive from a woman aged 40 to 50 with acute COVID-19. Both conserved end residues are part of each CDR3. A D gene is named only where the DNA matches it firmly. Size tells how often a clone was seen (once, few, many) or the class of an expanded clone, and some rows leave it out.

size: -; J: TRBJ2-5; V: TRBV10-2; D: -; CDR3: CASSEPGRQETQYF; DNA: TGCGCCAGCAGTGAGCCAGGGCGGCAAGAGACCCAGTACTTC
size: -; J: TRBJ1-6; V: TRBV7-2; D: -; CDR3: CATGFAGGNSPLHF; DNA: TGTGCCACCGGATTCGCGGGAGGTAATTCACCCCTCCACTTT
size: -; J: TRBJ2-3; V: TRBV19; D: -; CDR3: CASSNQGFSQYF; DNA: TGTGCCAGTAGTAACCAGGGATTTTCTCAGTATTTT
size: -; J: TRBJ1-5; V: TRBV27; D: -; CDR3: CASGQGNNNQPQHF; DNA: TGTGCCAGCGGCCAGGGGAATAACAATCAGCCCCAGCATTTT
size: -; J: TRBJ2-5; V: TRBV7-8; D: -; CDR3: CASSPTLTQYF; DNA: TGTGCCAGCAGCCCAACTTTGACCCAGTACTTC
size: -; J: TRBJ1-6; V: TRBV6-4; D: TRBD1; CDR3: CASSPTGGYNSPLHF; DNA: TGTGCCAGCAGCCCGACAGGGGGCTACAATTCACCCCTCCACTTT
size: -; J: TRBJ2-7; V: TRBV19; D: -; CDR3: CASSIGGRLAEQYF; DNA: TGTGCCAGTAGTATAGGAGGCCGCCTGGCCGAGCAGTACTTC
size: -; J: TRBJ1-4; V: TRBV6-5; D: -; CDR3: CASHRSPNEKLFF; DNA: TGTGCCAGCCACAGGTCCCCTAATGAAAAACTGTTTTTT
size: -; J: TRBJ1-1; V: TRBV6-5; D: -; CDR3: CASSPRLTGEAFF; DNA: TGTGCCAGCAGTCCTAGGTTAACAGGTGAAGCTTTCTTT
size: -; J: TRBJ2-7; V: TRBV29-1; D: -; CDR3: CSVRAGAYYEQYF; DNA: TGCAGCGTTAGGGCAGGGGCATACTACGAGCAGTACTTC
size: -; J: TRBJ1-3; V: TRBV5-1; D: -; CDR3: CASSLQGLSGNTIYF; DNA: TGCGCCAGCAGCTTACAGGGCCTCTCTGGAAACACCATATATTTT
size: -; J: TRBJ2-7; V: TRBV2; D: -; CDR3: CASNLGGGVLEQYF; DNA: TGTGCCAGCAACCTAGGGGGGGGAGTACTCGAGCAGTACTTC
size: -; J: TRBJ2-7; V: TRBV27; D: TRBD2; CDR3: CASSLRLAGAYEQYF; DNA: TGTGCCAGCAGTTTAAGGTTAGCGGGAGCCTACGAGCAGTACTTC
size: -; J: TRBJ1-2; V: TRBV11-2; D: -; CDR3: CASSLGANYGYTF; DNA: TGTGCCAGCAGCTTAGGAGCTAACTATGGCTACACCTTC
size: -; J: TRBJ2-2; V: TRBV2; D: -; CDR3: CASSVDNSVQTGELFF; DNA: TGTGCCAGCAGTGTAGACAATTCTGTACAAACCGGGGAGCTGTTTTTT
size: -; J: TRBJ1-1; V: TRBV2; D: -; CDR3: CASGGTEAFF; DNA: TGTGCCAGCGGAGGCACTGAAGCTTTCTTT
size: -; J: TRBJ1-3; V: TRBV19; D: -; CDR3: CASSMTAISGNTIYF; DNA: TGTGCCAGTAGTATGACAGCGATCTCTGGAAACACCATATATTTT
size: -; J: TRBJ2-3; V: TRBV5-1; D: TRBD2; CDR3: CASSLGGSRSTDTQYF; DNA: TGCGCCAGCAGCTTGGGCGGGAGTAGGTCGACAGATACGCAGTATTTT
size: -; J: TRBJ1-3; V: TRBV7-6; D: TRBD1; CDR3: CASSLGQTLSGNTIYF; DNA: TGTGCCAGCAGCTTGGGACAGACCCTCTCTGGAAACACCATATATTTT
size: -; J: TRBJ1-2; V: TRBV15; D: -; CDR3: CATSSGKGGYTF; DNA: TGTGCCACCAGTTCAGGGAAGGGCGGCTACACCTTC
size: -; J: TRBJ2-1; V: TRBV9; D: TRBD2; CDR3: CASSVRAGESPNEQFF; DNA: TGTGCCAGCAGCGTAAGAGCGGGGGAGAGTCCCAATGAGCAGTTCTTC
size: -; J: TRBJ1-5; V: TRBV28; D: TRBD1; CDR3: CASSPQGFNQPQHF; DNA: TGTGCCAGCAGTCCACAGGGGTTCAATCAGCCCCAGCATTTT
size: -; J: TRBJ1-4; V: TRBV19; D: -; CDR3: CASSMYGSGTNEKLFF; DNA: TGTGCCAGTAGTATGTACGGGTCCGGGACTAATGAAAAACTGTTTTTT
size: few; J: TRBJ2-3; V: TRBV6-5; D: TRBD2; CDR3: CASSISGRGDTQYF; DNA: TGTGCCAGCAGTATAAGCGGGAGAGGGGATACGCAGTATTTT
size: -; J: TRBJ1-2; V: TRBV19; D: TRBD1; CDR3: CASSVQGQSNYGYTF; DNA: TGTGCCAGTAGTGTTCAGGGACAGTCAAACTATGGCTACACCTTC
size: -; J: TRBJ2-3; V: TRBV14; D: TRBD1; CDR3: CASSQDLQGATDTQYF; DNA: TGTGCCAGCAGCCAAGATCTCCAGGGGGCAACAGATACGCAGTATTTT
size: -; J: TRBJ1-4; V: TRBV19; D: -; CDR3: CASSPPGLENEKLFF; DNA: TGTGCCAGTAGTCCACCGGGACTTGAGAATGAAAAACTGTTTTTT
size: -; J: TRBJ2-1; V: TRBV6-2/TRBV6-3; D: -; CDR3: CASSGQEREQFF; DNA: TGTGCCAGCAGTGGACAAGAACGTGAGCAGTTCTTC
size: -; J: TRBJ2-1; V: TRBV5-4; D: TRBD2; CDR3: CASSLAGGGSYNEQFF; DNA: TGTGCCAGCAGCTTGGCCGGCGGGGGGTCCTACAATGAGCAGTTCTTC
size: once; J: TRBJ2-1; V: TRBV19; D: TRBD1; CDR3: CASSIRGQGSDRNEQFF; DNA: TGTGCCAGTAGTATACGGGGACAGGGGTCTGATCGCAATGAGCAGTTCTTC
size: -; J: TRBJ2-3; V: TRBV6-6; D: -; CDR3: CASSYPSFGFSDTQYF; DNA: TGTGCCAGCAGTTACCCATCGTTCGGGTTTTCAGATACGCAGTATTTT
size: -; J: TRBJ2-5; V: TRBV2; D: TRBD2; CDR3: CASRRGLAGETQYF; DNA: TGTGCCAGCAGGAGGGGACTAGCGGGAGAGACCCAGTACTTC
size: -; J: TRBJ2-3; V: TRBV2; D: -; CDR3: CASSRTTSSTDTQYF; DNA: TGTGCCAGCAGTCGGACAACCTCCTCCACAGATACGCAGTATTTT
size: -; J: TRBJ1-3; V: TRBV5-1; D: TRBD1; CDR3: CASSLRAGTGGSERTNTIYF; DNA: TGCGCCAGCAGTCTGAGGGCCGGGACAGGGGGCAGTGAAAGGACAAACACCATATATTTT
size: -; J: TRBJ2-3; V: TRBV2; D: -; CDR3: CASSEDPSPSTDTQYF; DNA: TGTGCCAGCAGTGAAGACCCTAGCCCTAGCACAGATACGCAGTATTTT
size: -; J: TRBJ2-3; V: TRBV9; D: TRBD2; CDR3: CASSRGLAGGNTDTQYF; DNA: TGTGCCAGCAGCCGGGGACTAGCGGGGGGAAACACAGATACGCAGTATTTT
size: -; J: TRBJ1-4; V: TRBV4-2; D: -; CDR3: CASSQDKGYNEKLFF; DNA: TGTGCCAGCAGCCAAGATAAGGGGTACAATGAAAAACTGTTTTTT
size: -; J: TRBJ1-1; V: TRBV6-1; D: -; CDR3: CASSERRDTEAFF; DNA: TGTGCCAGCAGTGAAAGAAGAGACACTGAAGCTTTCTTT
size: -; J: TRBJ2-2; V: TRBV7-8; D: TRBD1; CDR3: CASSHGSRTGLSGELFF; DNA: TGTGCCAGCAGCCACGGTTCCAGGACAGGGTTGTCAGGGGAGCTGTTTTTT
size: -; J: TRBJ1-5; V: TRBV12-3/TRBV12-4; D: -; CDR3: CASSLVEGQPQHF; DNA: TGTGCCAGCAGTTTAGTCGAGGGACAGCCCCAGCATTTT
size: -; J: TRBJ2-1; V: TRBV11-2; D: TRBD1; CDR3: CASSSSRTGLYNEQFF; DNA: TGTGCCAGCAGCTCCTCGAGGACAGGCCTATACAATGAGCAGTTCTTC
size: once; J: TRBJ1-5; V: TRBV3-1/TRBV3-2; D: TRBD1; CDR3: CASSWTGGNQPQHF; DNA: TGTGCCAGCAGCTGGACAGGGGGCAATCAGCCCCAGCATTTT
size: -; J: TRBJ2-3; V: TRBV19; D: TRBD2; CDR3: CASSPSQSGLAGLNTQYF; DNA: TGTGCCAGTAGTCCCTCCCAATCGGGACTAGCGGGATTAAATACGCAGTATTTT
size: -; J: TRBJ1-1; V: TRBV10-3; D: -; CDR3: CAIRAGNTEAFF; DNA: TGTGCCATCAGGGCAGGGAACACTGAAGCTTTCTTT
size: -; J: TRBJ2-7; V: TRBV4-1; D: -; CDR3: CASSPNSGPYEQYF; DNA: TGCGCCAGCAGCCCAAATTCAGGGCCCTACGAGCAGTACTTC
size: few; J: TRBJ1-5; V: TRBV15; D: -; CDR3: CATSSIAGEQPQHF; DNA: TGTGCCACCAGCAGTATAGCGGGAGAACAGCCCCAGCATTTT
size: -; J: TRBJ1-1; V: TRBV7-8; D: -; CDR3: CASSFPGNTEAFF; DNA: TGTGCCAGCAGCTTCCCAGGGAACACTGAAGCTTTCTTT
size: once; J: TRBJ2-3; V: TRBV24-1; D: TRBD2; CDR3: CATSDPSGSSGRNTDTQYF; DNA: TGTGCCACCAGTGATCCAAGCGGGAGTAGCGGGAGGAACACAGATACGCAGTATTTT
size: once; J: TRBJ2-2; V: TRBV5-1; D: TRBD1; CDR3: CASSSGTGLYTGELFF; DNA: TGCGCCAGCAGCTCCGGGACAGGGCTTTACACCGGGGAGCTGTTTTTT
size: -; J: TRBJ1-6; V: TRBV19; D: -; CDR3: CASSPSIQDNSPLHF; DNA: TGTGCCAGTAGTCCCTCGATTCAGGATAATTCACCCCTCCACTTT
size: -; J: TRBJ1-1; V: TRBV6-6; D: TRBD1; CDR3: CASSFGQGAEAFF; DNA: TGTGCCAGCAGTTTCGGACAGGGGGCTGAAGCTTTCTTT